Described below is a single T cell receptor beta chain sequence and its context. This entry comes from a study of cytomegalovirus exposure and HLA in healthy donors. PCR amplification relied on 60 Vbeta primers (plus 13 Jbeta primers). Here immunoSEQ multiplex PCR was the method, and the copy in TCRdb shows in-frame clones only, minus some. Of about 160,000 clones detected, roughly 80% appear once; the ten largest clones hold more than 0.85%. CDR3 length equals 15 residues. Trimming took 6 bases from V and 0 from J, leaving 12 bases between them. The germline CDR1 and CDR2 sequences are MNHNS and SASEGT.

The material sequenced was PBMCs. This receptor was obtained from a man in his thirties or forties in good health and CMV-seronegative. V is TRBV6-1 and J is TRBJ1-3; the D is unclear. Here the CDR3 DNA reads TGTGCCAGCAGCCTAGACGGCAGCTCTGGAAACACCATATATTTT. It yields the protein CASSLDGSSGNTIYF.